This entry is about one T cell receptor beta chain. The V gene's germline CDR1 is MGHRA and CDR2 YSYEKL. This CDR3 is 15 amino acids long. The junction had 4 bases not matched to a gene; V was cut back by 4 bases and J by 1 base. The table came from immunoSEQ multiplex PCR; TCRdb's copy has only in-frame clones and leaves some out. Here the sample spans about 600,000 clones, around 97% being singletons. The data stem from a study of shared clonotypes between healthy human individuals. Sequenced sample: naive CD4+ T cells sorted from blood. Subset: CD45RA+ positively selected. This chain uses TRBV4-1 with TRBJ2-1, with 7 bases aligning to TRBD1. The origin of this receptor is a woman aged 25 to 39 in good health. The CDR3 here is CASSLPGQSYNEQFF. CDR3 sequence (DNA): TGCGCCAGCAGCCTACCGGGACAGTCCTACAATGAGCAGTTCTTC.